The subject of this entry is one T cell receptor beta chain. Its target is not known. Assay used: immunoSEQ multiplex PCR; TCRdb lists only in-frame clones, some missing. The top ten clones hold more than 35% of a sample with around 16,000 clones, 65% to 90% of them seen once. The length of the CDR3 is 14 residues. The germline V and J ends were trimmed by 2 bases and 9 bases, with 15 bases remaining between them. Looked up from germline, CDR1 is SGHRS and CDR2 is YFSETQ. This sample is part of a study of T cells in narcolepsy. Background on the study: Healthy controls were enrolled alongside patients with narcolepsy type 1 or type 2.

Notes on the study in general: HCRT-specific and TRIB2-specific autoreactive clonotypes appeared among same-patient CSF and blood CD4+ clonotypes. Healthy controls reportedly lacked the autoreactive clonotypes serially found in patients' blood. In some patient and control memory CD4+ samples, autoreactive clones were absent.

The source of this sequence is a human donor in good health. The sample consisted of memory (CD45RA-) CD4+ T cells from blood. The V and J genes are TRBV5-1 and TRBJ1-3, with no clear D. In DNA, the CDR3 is TGCGCCAGCAGCTTAGAATTCGGCTTTGGCACCATATATTTT. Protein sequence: CASSLEFGFGTIYF.